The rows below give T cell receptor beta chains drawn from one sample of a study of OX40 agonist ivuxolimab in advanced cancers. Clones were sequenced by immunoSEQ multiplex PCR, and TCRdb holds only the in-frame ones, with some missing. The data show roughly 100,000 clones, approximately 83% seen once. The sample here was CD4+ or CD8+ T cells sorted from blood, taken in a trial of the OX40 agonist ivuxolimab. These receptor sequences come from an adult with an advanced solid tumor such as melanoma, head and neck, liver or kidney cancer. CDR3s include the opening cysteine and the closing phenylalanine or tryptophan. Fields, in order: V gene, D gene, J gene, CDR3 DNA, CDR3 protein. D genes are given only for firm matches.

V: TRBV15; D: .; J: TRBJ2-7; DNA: TGTGCCACCAGCAGAGATCCTACAGGCCGAGCCTACGAGCAGTACTTC; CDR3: CATSRDPTGRAYEQYF
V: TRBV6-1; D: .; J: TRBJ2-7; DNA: TGTGCCAGCAGTGAAGTGAGGGACGAGCAGTACTTC; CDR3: CASSEVRDEQYF
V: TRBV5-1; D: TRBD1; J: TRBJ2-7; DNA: TGCGCCAGCAGCTTATCCGGGACAGGGCCCTCCGGGCAGTACTTC; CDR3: CASSLSGTGPSGQYF
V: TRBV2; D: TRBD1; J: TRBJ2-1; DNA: TGTGCCAGCAGCGCGGACAGGGGGGGAAACGATGAGCAGTTCTTC; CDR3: CASSADRGGNDEQFF
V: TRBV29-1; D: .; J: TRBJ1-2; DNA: TGCAGCGTTGGCGACCAACAGGGATTTGGCTACACCTTC; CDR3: CSVGDQQGFGYTF
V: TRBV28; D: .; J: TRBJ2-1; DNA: TGTGCCAGCAGCCGACAGCCAATTAATGAGCAGTTCTTC; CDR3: CASSRQPINEQFF
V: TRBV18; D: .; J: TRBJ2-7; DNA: TGTGCCAGCTCACCCCAGGGTAGCTCCTACGAGCAGTACTTC; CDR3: CASSPQGSSYEQYF
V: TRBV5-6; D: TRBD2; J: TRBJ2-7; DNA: TGTGCCAGCAGCTCCCGACTAGCGGGCTACGAGCAGTACTTC; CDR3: CASSSRLAGYEQYF
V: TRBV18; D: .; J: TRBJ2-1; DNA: TGTGCCAGCTCACCAGGGGTGGGGAATGAGCAGTTCTTC; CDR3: CASSPGVGNEQFF
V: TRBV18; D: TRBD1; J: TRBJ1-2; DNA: TGTGCCAGCTCACCCGATTACAAGGGGGCTGAGCGTGGCTACACCTTC; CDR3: CASSPDYKGAERGYTF